The 22 T cell receptor beta chains listed next were all sequenced from one sample in a study of blood T cell repertoires in COVID-19 (dated by TCRdb to the early 2020s). Libraries were built with the immunoSEQ multiplex PCR assay. TCRdb retrieved this table from immuneACCESS and kept in-frame rearrangements only. Not all clones are present; in checked studies, unresolved V genes account for under half, and no reason is known for the remainder. Across this sample there are some 110,000 clones, with over 75% seen only once. Jointly, the top ten make up around 2.5% of the sample. Input material: peripheral blood. Receptors were obtained from a man in his forties or fifties with acute or convalescent COVID-19.

This clone was seen a single time. This sequence joins TRBV15 and TRBJ1-3; possible D gene TRBD1, 6 bases. Germline CDR1 and CDR2: LNHNV and YYDKDF (reference sequence). V lost 5 bases, J lost 0 bases, and 11 bases lay in between. CDR3 size: 15 residues. CDR3: CATSRGQHSGNTIYF. DNA for the CDR3: TGTGCCACCAGCCGGGGACAACACTCTGGAAACACCATATATTTT.

The V call is TRBV4-1, the J call TRBJ2-4, with D possibly being TRBD2 (6 bases). This CDR3 is 17 amino acids long. Trimming shortened V by 2 bases and J by 0 bases, and 14 bases separated the two germline ends. Germline V gives CDR1 MGHRA, CDR2 YSYEKL. This CDR3 is CASSQRPTGVAKNIQYF. CDR3 sequence (DNA): TGCGCCAGCAGCCAACGCCCTACGGGGGTAGCCAAAAACATTCAGTACTTC.

V and J are TRBV18 and TRBJ2-5; 7 positions agree with TRBD1. Germline assignment: CDR1 KGHSH and CDR2 LQKENI. The CDR3 runs 17 residues. With V trimmed by 3 bases and J by 5 bases, 15 bases remained unmatched. In DNA form, the CDR3 reads TGTGCCAGCTCACCTCTCGGACAGGCGATAACTTGGGAGACCCAGTACTTC. Its protein product is CASSPLGQAITWETQYF. Full variable domain (outside the CDR3, taken from reference TRBV18 and TRBJ2-5): NAGVMQNPRHLVRRRGQEARLRCSPMKGHSHVYWYRQLPEEGLKFMVYLQKENIIDESGMPKERFSAEFPKEGPSILRIQQVVRGDSAAYFCASSPLGQAITWETQYFGPGTRLLVL.

This rearrangement joins TRBV5-1 to TRBJ2-5, with 10 nucleotides matching TRBD1. J lost 3 bases, V lost 4 bases, and 3 bases had no gene match. The germline V gene encodes CDR1 SGHRS and CDR2 YFSETQ. The CDR3 is made up of 14 amino acids. The chain's CDR3 is CASSLGQGEETQYF. The CDR3 DNA reads as TGCGCCAGCAGCCTCGGACAGGGGGAAGAGACCCAGTACTTC.

The chain carries TRBV7-9 and TRBJ2-7; TRBD2 matches at 7 bases. Germline V lookup: CDR1 SEHNR, CDR2 FQNEAQ (reference sequence). V lost 1 base and J lost 5; bases outside the gene matches: 11. This CDR3 spans 16 amino acids. The CDR3 DNA sequence: TGTGCCAGCAGCTTAGGAAAGGGCGGGAGTATCGACGAGCAGTACTTC. Protein: CASSLGKGGSIDEQYF.

The chain links TRBV23-1 to TRBJ2-5, with 7 positions matching TRBD2. TRBV23-1 is sorted into the ORF group, with uncertain function. CDR3 length: 17 residues. The trim removed 2 bases at V and 3 bases at J, leaving 12 bases unmatched. CDR3 in DNA: TGCGCCAGCAGTCAACCCCCCTGGGAGGGCCGAGAAGAGACCCAGTACTTC. Translating gives CASSQPPWEGREETQYF.

This chain uses TRBV18 with TRBJ2-1, with 9 nucleotides matching TRBD2. The V gene's germline CDR1 is KGHSH and CDR2 LQKENI. Trimming at V came to 1 base and at J to 3 bases, leaving 13 bases not matched to a gene. CDR3 size: 19 residues. The CDR3 is CASSPRLAALPRGYNEQFF. For the CDR3, the DNA is TGTGCCAGCTCACCACGACTAGCGGCCCTACCCAGGGGCTACAATGAGCAGTTCTTC.

This clone was seen just once. The chain combines TRBV18 with TRBJ2-2; no firm D call. This CDR3 has 13 amino acids. V was clipped by 2 bases and J by 3 bases, with 4 bases between them. Germline lookup yields CDR1 KGHSH and CDR2 LQKENI. CDR3: CASSPTDTGELFF. The CDR3 coding sequence is TGTGCCAGCTCACCAACGGACACCGGGGAGCTGTTTTTT.

The rearrangement joins TRBV29-1 to TRBJ2-2; 11 bases match TRBD1. The CDR3 extends over 17 amino acids. Losses at the gene ends were 8 bases for V and 1 base for J; bases not matched to a gene: 12. Germline lookup yields CDR1 SQVTM and CDR2 ANQGSEA. CDR3 nucleotide sequence: TGCAGCTTCCGGGACAGGGGGTTAGCGGAGAACACCGGGGAGCTGTTTTTT. Residues: CSFRDRGLAENTGELFF.

The V and J genes are TRBV7-9 and TRBJ1-2, with D maybe TRBD1 (6 bases). Trimming left V 4 bases short and J 5 bases short, with 20 bases between. The CDR3 runs 16 residues. Germline V CDR1 and CDR2: SEHNR, FQNEAQ (reference sequence). The CDR3 nucleotides are TGTGCCAGCAGCTCGCTCCCCAGGGGCCCTCGATATGGCTACACCTTC. This codes for CASSSLPRGPRYGYTF.

The chain carries TRBV18 and TRBJ2-1, with TRBD2 matching 11 bases. The CDR3 length is 15 residues. Germline CDR1 is KGHSH and CDR2 is LQKENI. V trimming: 5 bases; J trimming: 4 bases; junction bases outside the gene matches: 4. CDR3 DNA: TGTGCCAGCTCAACCGGGACTAGCGGATACAATGAGCAGTTCTTC. Its protein is CASSTGTSGYNEQFF.

The V gene is TRBV2, the J gene TRBJ1-6; possibly TRBD1 for D (5 bases). The CDR3 loop spans 15 amino acids. The germline gives CDR1 SNHLY, CDR2 FYNNEI. V was cut by 6 bases and J by 0 bases, with 9 bases left in between. This CDR3 is CASRQESSYNSPLHF. The CDR3 nucleotides read TGTGCCAGCAGACAGGAGAGCTCCTATAATTCACCCCTCCACTTT.

This chain joins TRBV28 and TRBJ1-6; 8 bases align to TRBD1. Germline V gene data show CDR1 as MDHEN and CDR2 as SYDVKM. The CDR3 loop spans 17 amino acids. V lost 1 base to trimming and J lost 6 bases; unmatched junction nucleotides: 8. The CDR3 nucleotides are TGTGCCAGCAGTTTATACGGGCAGGGGGCGCTTAATTCACCCCTCCACTTT. This encodes CASSLYGQGALNSPLHF.

The V call is TRBV4-2, the J call TRBJ2-7; 8 positions match TRBD1. J gave up 5 bases and V 8 bases, and 8 bases lay outside the gene matches. The CDR3 loop spans 13 amino acids. The V gene's germline CDR1 is LGHNA and CDR2 YNFKEQ. In nucleotides, the CDR3 is TGTGCCAGCTCGGACAGGGTAAATGACGAGCAGTACTTC. Its protein product is CASSDRVNDEQYF.

The chain combines TRBV28 with TRBJ2-7; 8 nucleotides agree with TRBD1. CDR3 size: 16 residues. Germline CDR1 MDHEN, CDR2 SYDVKM. The J segment lost 5 bases and the V segment lost 7 bases, leaving 16 bases of the junction unmatched. CDR3 amino acids: CASISDLGQGLDEQYF. The DNA for the CDR3 is TGTGCCAGCATCTCTGATCTTGGACAGGGTTTGGACGAGCAGTACTTC.

This clone came up once. This rearrangement joins TRBV4-1 to TRBJ2-7, with 7 bases that match TRBD1. This CDR3 spans 14 amino acids. Looked up from germline, CDR1 is MGHRA and CDR2 is YSYEKL. Losses at the gene ends were 2 bases for V and 6 bases for J; bases not matched to a gene: 7. The CDR3 sequence: CASSQPGQSAEQYF. In DNA, the CDR3 is TGCGCCAGCAGCCAACCGGGACAGTCAGCCGAGCAGTACTTC.

The J gene is TRBJ2-3, the V gene TRBV7-9, with a possible D match to TRBD2 (5 bases). With 7 bases removed from V and 3 bases from J, the gap between germline ends came to 11 bases. The germline V gene encodes CDR1 SEHNR and CDR2 FQNEAQ (reference sequence). This CDR3 is 13 amino acids long. As DNA, the CDR3 is TGTGCCAGCACCAGAGGCGGGACAGATACGCAGTATTTT. This translates into CASTRGGTDTQYF.

The chain links TRBV6-5 to TRBJ2-7; D possibly corresponds to TRBD2 (7 bases). Germline CDR1 is MNHEY and CDR2 is SVGAGI. The CDR3 totals 15 residues. The V and J ends lost 5 bases and 0 bases respectively, with 14 bases between them. CDR3: CASSNGRGASYEQYF. The CDR3 DNA reads as TGTGCCAGCAGTAACGGACGGGGGGCCTCCTACGAGCAGTACTTC.

This clone occurred once. The CDR3 DNA is TGTGCCAGCTCACCAATGCCAGAGGCTGAAGCTTTCTTT. Translation gives CASSPMPEAEAFF. This chain joins TRBV18 and TRBJ1-1; D not certain. The germline CDR1 and CDR2 sequences are KGHSH and LQKENI. V lost 2 bases, J lost 6 bases, and 10 bases lay in between. This CDR3 is 13 amino acids long. Drawing the rest from reference TRBV18 and TRBJ1-1, the complete variable domain is NAGVMQNPRHLVRRRGQEARLRCSPMKGHSHVYWYRQLPEEGLKFMVYLQKENIIDESGMPKERFSAEFPKEGPSILRIQQVVRGDSAAYFCASSPMPEAEAFFGQGTRLTVV.

V gene TRBV2 combines with J gene TRBJ1-2, with D unclear. The CDR3 has 13 residues. Per the germline V gene, CDR1 is SNHLY and CDR2 is FYNNEI. The ends were cut back, 4 bases at V and 1 base at J, with 7 bases in the middle. DNA of the CDR3: TGTGCCAGCAGTGTCTCTTATAACTATGGCTACACCTTC. Translating gives CASSVSYNYGYTF.

This clone was counted between two and nine times. The chain employs TRBV5-6 and TRBJ2-7, with D possibly being TRBD1 (6 bases). CDR1 SGHDT and CDR2 YYEEEE come from the germline V gene. This CDR3 comprises 14 residues. Trimming cost V 5 bases and J 3 bases, with 15 bases left between them. The CDR3: CASSIGTPNYEQYF. The CDR3 nucleotides are TGTGCCAGCAGTATCGGGACACCTAACTACGAGCAGTACTTC.

The V call is TRBV10-1, the J call TRBJ2-3; TRBD2 is a possible D gene (6 bases). Deletions cut 8 bases from V and 0 bases from J, with 18 bases between. CDR3 size: 16 residues. Germline assignment: CDR1 WNHNN and CDR2 SYGVQD (reference sequence). The chain's CDR3 is CASAPSSSASTDTQYF. CDR3 nucleotide sequence: TGCGCCAGCGCCCCTTCTTCTAGCGCTAGCACAGATACGCAGTATTTT.